This TCR beta chain is drawn from a study of blood T cell repertoires in COVID-19. At the level of the study: Material from acute and convalescent COVID-19 was sourced from the United States, Italy and Spain.

CDR3 length equals 12 residues. Germline CDR1 and CDR2: MNHEY and SVGEGT. The V gene lost 5 bases and the J gene lost 8 bases, with 11 bases spanning the gap. Original handling: Amplified reference gene primers provided the basis for estimating nucleated cell counts. Method: immunoSEQ multiplex PCR; TCRdb's copy keeps in-frame clones and lacks some. Clone size and the V and J calls come from that table; the DNA yielded D and trimming. The sample yields under 200,000 clones, 70% to 90% seen once. This TCR was recovered from a man aged 70 or older with active or convalescent COVID-19. Specimen: peripheral blood. The chain is built from TRBV6-2 or TRBV6-3 and TRBJ2-3, with unresolved D. The CDR3: CASSQPPGTQYF. The CDR3 DNA is TGTGCCAGCAGTCAGCCCCCGGGTACGCAGTATTTT.